One sample yielded the 21 T cell receptor beta chains listed below, sequenced in a study of T cells in Graves' hyperthyroidism and ophthalmopathy. RNA transcripts yielded amplified TCR beta CDR3 regions. During a first-round RT-PCR of the TCR CDR3, the HTBI primer set was used. Each CDR3 protein is one row after TCRdb ran MiXCR on the multiplex PCR reads. The repertoire consists of around 300,000 distinct CDR3 sequences, with about 15% occurring once and the leading ten covering around 23%. Material for sequencing was blood. The receptors were sampled from a woman aged 25 to 39 with Graves' hyperthyroidism.

The table lists this clonotype with many counts. The chain recombines TRBV28 with TRBJ1-2, with a weak D call TRBD1 (6 bases). V shed 2 bases and J shed 4 bases, with 11 bases lying between them. The CDR3 has 14 amino acids. From germline, CDR1 is MDHEN and CDR2 SYDVKM. This CDR3 is CASSLRDTFYGYTF. The CDR3 DNA reads as TGTGCCAGCAGTTTACGGGACACATTCTATGGCTACACCTTC.

There are many counts of this clonotype. The rearrangement uses TRBV28 and TRBJ2-3, with D perhaps assigned TRBD1 or TRBD2 (5 bases each). The CDR3 has 13 amino acids. Germline-derived CDR1 and CDR2 are MDHEN and SYDVKM. With 7 bases removed from V and 5 bases from J, the gap between germline ends came to 13 bases. DNA for the CDR3: TGTGCCAGCATGGGGGAAGGAAGAGATACGCAGTATTTT. As protein: CASMGEGRDTQYF.

This clonotype occurred many times. DNA for the CDR3: TGTGCCAGCAGTCTACCCAGCGGGAGTAAAGAGCAGTTCTTC. Protein sequence: CASSLPSGSKEQFF. This chain links TRBV6-2 or TRBV6-3 with TRBJ2-1; 8 nucleotides agree with TRBD2. Trimming took 5 bases from V and 10 from J; bases not matched to a gene: 10. Germline V lookup: CDR1 MNHEY, CDR2 SVGEGT. The CDR3 is 14 residues long.

The chain uses TRBV6-1 and TRBJ2-4; D is ambiguous. The CDR3 has 13 amino acids. The V and J ends lost 8 bases and 6 bases respectively, with 14 bases between them. The germline V gene has CDR1 MNHNS and CDR2 SASEGT. The CDR3 nucleotides read TGTGCCAGCGGACCAGCGCCAGGAAACATTCAGTACTTC. It specifies CASGPAPGNIQYF.

This clonotype was counted only a few times. This chain links TRBV12-3 or TRBV12-4 with TRBJ1-2; D may be TRBD1 (5 bases). V lost 8 bases to trimming and J lost 5 bases, with 18 bases between them. The CDR3 is 14 amino acids. CDR3 DNA: TGTGCCAGCTCGCCCGCGACAGTCCAATATGGCTACACCTTC. This encodes CASSPATVQYGYTF.

Ten or more counts support this clonotype. J is TRBJ1-1 and V is TRBV11-2; D is undetermined. Trimming removed 0 bases at V and 1 base at J, with 6 bases between. This CDR3 has 14 amino acids. Germline V gene data show CDR1 as SGHAT and CDR2 as FQNNGV. In DNA, the CDR3 is TGTGCCAGCAGCTTAGAACGAACGAACACTGAAGCTTTCTTT. Residues: CASSLERTNTEAFF.

V gene TRBV28 combines with J gene TRBJ2-1, with 13 bases identical to TRBD2. This CDR3 is 16 amino acids long. J was trimmed by 8 bases and V by 2 bases; bases with no gene match: 6. Germline loops: CDR1 MDHEN, CDR2 SYDVKM. In DNA form, the CDR3 reads TGTGCCAGCAGTTTAGGGACTAGCGGGGTCTGGGATGAGCAGTTCTTC. Amino acid sequence: CASSLGTSGVWDEQFF.

This clonotype was picked up one time. The V call is TRBV4-3, the J call TRBJ2-2; a weak D match, TRBD2 (5 bases). Trimming left V 1 base short and J 2 bases short, with 17 bases between. The germline V gene encodes CDR1 LGHNA and CDR2 YSLEER. The CDR3 has 18 residues. In DNA, the CDR3 is TGCGCCAGCAGCCAAGTAGGTGAAGGCGGGCCTAACACCGGGGAGCTGTTTTTT. Encoded protein: CASSQVGEGGPNTGELFF.

The sample holds a few counts of this clonotype. V gene TRBV2 combines with J gene TRBJ2-1, with 11 bases lining up with TRBD2. CDR1 is SNHLY and CDR2 is FYNNEI in the germline V gene. The J segment lost 7 bases and the V segment lost 6 bases, leaving 17 bases of the junction unmatched. The CDR3 has 18 amino acids. CDR3 in DNA: TGTGCCAGCAGATCGACTAGCGGGATAAGGGGAGCCTCTAATGAGCAGTTCTTC. Residues: CASRSTSGIRGASNEQFF.

The chain is built from TRBV28 and TRBJ2-1, with 8 bases identical to TRBD2. The J segment lost 9 bases and the V segment lost 10 bases, leaving 11 bases of the junction unmatched. CDR1 MDHEN and CDR2 SYDVKM come from the germline V gene. CDR3 length equals 13 residues. In DNA form, the CDR3 reads TGTGCCACTGGTGTAGCGGGACTTGGTGAGCAGTTCTTC. It yields the protein CATGVAGLGEQFF. The full variable domain, completed using reference TRBV28 and TRBJ2-1, is DVKVTQSSRYLVKRTGEKVFLECVQDMDHENMFWYRQDPGLGLRLIYFSYDVKMKEKGDIPEGYSVSREKKERFSLILESASTNQTSMYLCATGVAGLGEQFFGPGTRLTVL.

This clonotype was detected only a few times. This chain uses TRBV19 with TRBJ2-6; 9 bases line up with TRBD1. The CDR3 extends over 16 amino acids. CDR1 is LNHDA, CDR2 SQIVND, per germline (reference sequence). The junction had 7 bases not matched to a gene; V was cut back by 8 bases and J by 2 bases. The CDR3: CASGTGQGAGANVLTF. DNA for the CDR3: TGTGCCAGTGGGACGGGACAGGGAGCTGGGGCCAACGTCCTGACTTTC.

The rearrangement joins TRBV7-3 to TRBJ2-3; D ambiguous. V was cut by 5 bases and J by 4 bases, with 16 bases left in between. CDR3 length: 15 residues. CDR1 and CDR2 (germline): SGHTA, FQGTGA. For the CDR3, the DNA is TGTGCCAGCAGCCCCACCGGTACCCCCTCAGATACGCAGTATTTT. Translated, it gives CASSPTGTPSDTQYF.

This clonotype came up a few times. The V gene is TRBV30, the J gene TRBJ2-7; D is ambiguous. Germline V lookup: CDR1 GTSNPN, CDR2 SVGIG (reference sequence). Trimming pared 4 bases from V and 3 bases from J, leaving 7 bases between. The length of the CDR3 is 11 residues. The CDR3 nucleotides read TGTGCCTGGATGGGTGACTACGAGCAGTACTTC. Protein sequence: CAWMGDYEQYF.

Comments on this clonotype: This clone may be a read error of a much larger clone one base away. This chain links TRBV7-2 with TRBJ2-5, with D possibly TRBD2 on 6 matching bases. Germline values: CDR1 SGHTA, CDR2 FQGNSA. The CDR3 extends over 12 amino acids. CDR3 residues: CASSLGLQTQNF. CDR3 sequence (DNA): TGTGCCAGCAGCTTGGGACTTCAGACCCAGAACTTC.

This clonotype was detected only a few times. The chain recombines TRBV24-1 with TRBJ1-2; TRBD1 matches at 7 bases. With V trimmed by 3 bases and J by 6 bases, 9 bases remained unmatched. This CDR3 spans 15 amino acids. From germline, CDR1 is KGHDR and CDR2 SFDVKD. As DNA, the CDR3 is TGTGCCACCAGTGATGCCGGGACAGCCTTTGATGGCTACACCTTC. This translates into CATSDAGTAFDGYTF.

This clonotype showed up many times. The genes are TRBV28 and TRBJ1-2; D is possibly TRBD1 (6 bases). This CDR3 contains 16 residues. Germline CDR1 reads MDHEN; CDR2 reads SYDVKM. Trimming took off 3 bases at V and 0 bases at J, with 14 bases between the two ends. This CDR3 is CASSLGRGLANYGYTF. The CDR3, as DNA: TGTGCCAGCAGTTTGGGCAGGGGATTAGCTAACTATGGCTACACCTTC.

The rearrangement links TRBV7-6 to TRBJ2-1, with TRBD2 matching over 7 bases. The trim removed 1 base at V and 6 bases at J, leaving 12 bases unmatched. CDR3 length equals 17 residues. Germline lookup yields CDR1 SGHVS and CDR2 FNYEAQ. CDR3 DNA: TGTGCCAGCAGCTTAGGGTCCGCGGGAGCGCTATCCAATGAGCAGTTCTTC. Amino acid sequence: CASSLGSAGALSNEQFF.

This clonotype turned up a few times. The chain has TRBV6-5 and TRBJ1-2, with D maybe TRBD1 (5 bases). The CDR3 sequence is 17 residues long. Germline V gene sequence: CDR1 MNHEY, CDR2 SVGAGI. Trimming shortened V by 4 bases and J by 12 bases, and 30 bases separated the two germline ends. The CDR3: CASSSDSRRRPRRGHTF. The CDR3 DNA follows: TGTGCCAGCAGTTCGGACTCGAGACGCCGGCCCCGGAGGGGCCACACCTTC.

The rearrangement joins TRBV7-2 to TRBJ2-5; TRBD2 aligns across 10 bases. The V segment lost 4 bases and the J segment 5 bases; nucleotides outside the gene matches: 13. In germline, CDR1 is SGHTA, CDR2 FQGNSA. The CDR3 has 17 residues. The CDR3 here is CASSSSESGRASETQYF. The CDR3 DNA follows: TGTGCCAGCAGCTCCTCCGAGAGCGGGAGGGCCTCGGAGACCCAGTACTTC.

Regarding this clonotype: A much larger clone lies one base from this, so it may be a read error. It is likely a read error, because the conserved phenylalanine at the end of the CDR3 is missing. This chain links TRBV19 with TRBJ2-5; no definite D call. The V and J ends lost 3 bases and 6 bases respectively, with 8 bases between them. The CDR3 has 12 amino acids. Germline V gene data show CDR1 as LNHDA and CDR2 as SQIVND (reference sequence). The CDR3 spells CASSIPAKTQYL. The CDR3 DNA is TGTGCCAGTAGTATCCCCGCGAAGACCCAGTACCTC.

This clonotype was detected ten times or more. The rearrangement links TRBV28 to TRBJ2-7; D is perhaps TRBD1 or TRBD2 (5 bases each). Germline lookup yields CDR1 MDHEN and CDR2 SYDVKM. The CDR3 totals 15 residues. With 3 bases removed from V and 3 bases from J, the gap between germline ends came to 15 bases. This CDR3 is CASSFGGAGIYEQYF. CDR3 nucleotides: TGTGCCAGCAGTTTTGGGGGTGCAGGAATCTACGAGCAGTACTTC.